This TCR beta chain stems from a study of shared T cell receptors in the human thymus. Some clones are missing from TCRdb's copy, which holds only in-frame ones; the method was immunoSEQ multiplex PCR. The table includes roughly 710,000 clones, approximately 85% detected once. This CDR3 is 14 amino acids long. Trimming removed 5 bases at V and 0 bases at J, with 12 bases between. The V gene's germline CDR1 is SGHRS and CDR2 YFSETQ. The data also belong to a second study, concerning human thymus T cells.

The chain couples TRBV5-1 to TRBJ2-7; D may be TRBD2 (5 bases). This receptor was identified in a girl younger than two with a congenital heart defect. Sequenced input: thymocytes. CDR3 DNA sequence: TGCGCCAGCAGTATTGTGGGGAGCTCCTACGAGCAGTACTTC. Residues: CASSIVGSSYEQYF.